The sequence of this T cell receptor beta chain was determined in a study of glioma-infiltrating T cells after dendritic cell vaccination. Only patients with spare fresh-frozen tumor and over two years of follow-up were included. PBMC sampling occurred before vaccination, two weeks after the third dose, and at progression. J gave up 6 bases and V 0 bases, and 5 bases lay outside the gene matches. This CDR3 is 16 amino acids long. Germline assignment: CDR1 LGHNA and CDR2 YNFKEQ. A few counts support this clone. Amplification used 60 V beta primers and 13 J beta primers. The method was immunoSEQ multiplex PCR; TCRdb's version includes in-frame clones alone and lacks a portion of them. Here the sample spans roughly 83,000 clones, 80% to 90% being singletons.

This receptor was identified in a human donor with glioblastoma. The sequences come from blood, collected before dendritic cell vaccination. The V and J genes are TRBV4-2 and TRBJ1-4; TRBD1 matches at 9 bases. In DNA form, the CDR3 reads TGTGCCAGCAGCCAAGATAGGGGACAGGGCCATGAAAAACTGTTTTTT. Protein sequence: CASSQDRGQGHEKLFF.